The sample holds a few counts of the clone carrying this T cell receptor (beta chain). The antigen is unknown. The time point: patch test 3, about 24 weeks after DPC sensitization. As for treatment: therapeutic diphenylcyclopropenone sensitization with weekly scalp DPC. The CDR3 sequence is 14 residues long. In germline, CDR1 is DFQATT, CDR2 SNEGSKA (reference sequence). V lost 3 bases to trimming and J lost 6 bases, with 18 bases between them. Original processing notes: The number of TCRs in each sample had a median of approximately 93,000 and spanned about 23,224 to 700,000. In TCRdb, the RACE reads were re-called with MiXCR into one record per CDR3 protein. TCRdb assigned the V and J calls; the authors' analysis was not used. Among about 120,000 distinct CDR3 sequences, around 10% were seen once, and the ten largest hold 2% to 2.5%. This specimen comes from a study of human T cells and chemical hapten exposure. Findings of the study overall: Counts of expanded TCRs at PT1 were positively correlated with patch test score.

This material consisted of whole blood, taken in connection with sensitization to the hapten diphenylcyclopropenone (DPC). This chain uses TRBV20-1 with TRBJ2-7; D unclear. The TCR originated in a woman between 50 and 59 years old with alopecia areata. Some clones in this sample may be carry-over from other donors' samples. This chain's CDR3 is CSARGSVKLSEQYF. As DNA, the CDR3 is TGCAGTGCTAGGGGGTCGGTAAAATTGTCCGAGCAGTACTTC.